Included here is one T cell receptor beta chain sequence, with context. Its antigen is currently unknown. Sequence at one end of the junction differs from germline and may be a read error. Germline V gene data show CDR1 as DFQATT and CDR2 as SNEGSKA (reference sequence). The CDR3 spans 13 residues. The authors ran a second PCR of about 6 to 12 cycles using a sample-barcoded 5' primer and a J-beta primer mix. A single record per CDR3 protein comes from TCRdb applying MiXCR to the 5' RACE reads. The sample lists more than 650,000 distinct CDR3 sequences, approximately 53% occurring once. The data were taken from a study of blood T cells in healthy people across ages. Overall study results and limits: The percentage of naive T cells correlated strongly with TCR beta diversity. The study regarded diversity estimates from one million T cells as underestimates.

This TCR was sampled from an elderly man in good health. The J gene is TRBJ1-2, the V gene TRBV20-1, with 7 bases aligning to TRBD1. Sequenced sample: blood. The CDR3 protein is CSAQTGRNYGYTF. The DNA of the CDR3 is TGTAGTGCCCAGACAGGGAGGAATTATGGCTACACCTTC.